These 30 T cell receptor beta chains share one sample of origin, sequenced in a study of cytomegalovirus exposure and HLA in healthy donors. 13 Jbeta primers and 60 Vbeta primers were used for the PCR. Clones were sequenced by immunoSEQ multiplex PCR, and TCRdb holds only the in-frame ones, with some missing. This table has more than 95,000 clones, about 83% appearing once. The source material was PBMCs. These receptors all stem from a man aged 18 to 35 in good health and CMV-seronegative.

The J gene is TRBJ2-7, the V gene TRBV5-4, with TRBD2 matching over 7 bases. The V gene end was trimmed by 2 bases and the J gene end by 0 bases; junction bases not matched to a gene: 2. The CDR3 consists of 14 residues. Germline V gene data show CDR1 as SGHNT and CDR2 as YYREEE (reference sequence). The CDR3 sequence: CASSLGLVSYEQYF. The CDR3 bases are TGTGCCAGCAGCTTAGGACTAGTCTCCTACGAGCAGTACTTC.

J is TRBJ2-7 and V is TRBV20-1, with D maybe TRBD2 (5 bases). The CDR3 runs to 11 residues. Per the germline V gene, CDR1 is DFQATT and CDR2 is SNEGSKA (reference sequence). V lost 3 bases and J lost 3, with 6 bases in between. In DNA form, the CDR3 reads TGCAGTGCTAGGACTAACTACGAGCAGTACTTC. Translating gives CSARTNYEQYF.

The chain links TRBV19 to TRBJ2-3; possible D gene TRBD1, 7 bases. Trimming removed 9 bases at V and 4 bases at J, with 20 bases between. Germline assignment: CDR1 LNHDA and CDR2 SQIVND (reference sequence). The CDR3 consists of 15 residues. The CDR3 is CASRIGRGDSDTQYF. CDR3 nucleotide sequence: TGTGCCAGCCGAATCGGCAGGGGGGATTCAGATACGCAGTATTTT.

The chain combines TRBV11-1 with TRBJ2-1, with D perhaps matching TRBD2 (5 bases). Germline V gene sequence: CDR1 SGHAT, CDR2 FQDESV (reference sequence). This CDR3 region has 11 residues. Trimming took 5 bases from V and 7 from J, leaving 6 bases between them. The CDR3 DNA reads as TGTGCCAGCAGCCCGGGGAATGAGCAGTTCTTC. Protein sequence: CASSPGNEQFF. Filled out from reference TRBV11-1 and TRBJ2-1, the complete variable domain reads EAEVAQSPRYKITEKSQAVAFWCDPISGHATLYWYRQILGQGPELLVQFQDESVVDDSQLPKDRFSAERLKGVDSTLKIQPAELGDSAMYLCASSPGNEQFFGPGTRLTVL.

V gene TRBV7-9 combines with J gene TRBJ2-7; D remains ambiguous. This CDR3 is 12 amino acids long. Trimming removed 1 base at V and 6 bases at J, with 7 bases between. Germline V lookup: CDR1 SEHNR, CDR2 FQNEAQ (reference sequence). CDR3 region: CASSLGRLEQYF. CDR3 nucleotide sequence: TGTGCCAGCAGCTTAGGGCGACTCGAGCAGTACTTC.

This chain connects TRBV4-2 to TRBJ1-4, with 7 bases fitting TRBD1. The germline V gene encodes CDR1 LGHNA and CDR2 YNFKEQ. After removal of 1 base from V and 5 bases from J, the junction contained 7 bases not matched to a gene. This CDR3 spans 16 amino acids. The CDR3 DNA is TGTGCCAGCAGCCAAGCAGAGGGACAGACAAATGAAAAACTGTTTTTT. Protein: CASSQAEGQTNEKLFF.

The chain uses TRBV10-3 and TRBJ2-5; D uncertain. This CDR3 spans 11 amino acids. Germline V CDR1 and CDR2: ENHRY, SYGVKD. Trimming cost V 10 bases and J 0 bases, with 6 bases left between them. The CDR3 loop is CATENQETQYF. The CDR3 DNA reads TGTGCCACCGAGAACCAAGAGACCCAGTACTTC.

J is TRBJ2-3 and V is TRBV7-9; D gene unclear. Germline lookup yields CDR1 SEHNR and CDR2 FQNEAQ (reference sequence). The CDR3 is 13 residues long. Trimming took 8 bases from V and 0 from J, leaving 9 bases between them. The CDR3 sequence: CASPGISTDTQYF. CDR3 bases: TGTGCCAGCCCTGGCATAAGCACAGATACGCAGTATTTT.

The CDR3 loop reads CATSRDRSRAGILESNQPQHF. The CDR3 DNA reads as TGTGCCACCAGCAGAGACCGATCTAGGGCAGGGATACTGGAAAGCAATCAGCCCCAGCATTTT. The chain joins TRBV15 to TRBJ1-5, with D possibly matching TRBD1 (5 bases). V was shortened by 0 bases and J by 1 base, with 25 bases between the two germline ends. Germline lookup yields CDR1 LNHNV and CDR2 YYDKDF (reference sequence). There are 21 residues in the CDR3. Based on the CDR3 plus reference TRBV15 and TRBJ1-5, the full variable domain is DAMVIQNPRYQVTQFGKPVTLSCSQTLNHNVMYWYQQKSSQAPKLLFHYYDKDFNNEADTPDNFQSRRPNTSFCFLDIRSPGLGDTAMYLCATSRDRSRAGILESNQPQHFGDGTRLSIL.

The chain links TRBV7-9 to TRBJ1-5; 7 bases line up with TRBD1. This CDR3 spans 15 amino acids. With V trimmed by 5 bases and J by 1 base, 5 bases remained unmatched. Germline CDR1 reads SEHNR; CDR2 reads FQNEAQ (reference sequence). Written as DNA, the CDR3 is TGTGCCAGCAGCGAGGGGGCGGGAAGCAATCAGCCCCAGCATTTT. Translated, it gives CASSEGAGSNQPQHF.

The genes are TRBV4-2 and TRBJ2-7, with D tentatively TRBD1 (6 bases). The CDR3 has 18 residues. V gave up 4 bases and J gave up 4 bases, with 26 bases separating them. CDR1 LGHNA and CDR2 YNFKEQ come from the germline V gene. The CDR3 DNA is TGTGCCAGCAGCCCCCTGGGCAGGGCCGACCGAGGGGGATACGAGCAGTACTTC. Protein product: CASSPLGRADRGGYEQYF.

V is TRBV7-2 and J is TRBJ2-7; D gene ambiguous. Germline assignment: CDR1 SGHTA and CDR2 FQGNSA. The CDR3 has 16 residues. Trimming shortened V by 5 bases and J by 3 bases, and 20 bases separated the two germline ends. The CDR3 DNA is TGTGCCAGCAGCCCCGAGGTCTGGAGCCCCCACTACGAGCAGTACTTC. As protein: CASSPEVWSPHYEQYF.

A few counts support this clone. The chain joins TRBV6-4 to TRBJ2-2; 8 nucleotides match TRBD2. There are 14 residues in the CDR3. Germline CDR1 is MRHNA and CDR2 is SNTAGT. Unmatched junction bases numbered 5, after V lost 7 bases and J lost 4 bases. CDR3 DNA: TGTGCCAGCACTCCCGCGGGGGGCACCGGGGAGCTGTTTTTT. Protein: CASTPAGGTGELFF.

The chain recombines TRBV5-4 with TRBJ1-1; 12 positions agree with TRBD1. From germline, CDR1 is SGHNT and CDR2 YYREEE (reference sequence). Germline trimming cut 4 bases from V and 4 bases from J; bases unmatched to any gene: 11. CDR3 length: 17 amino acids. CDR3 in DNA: TGTGCCAGCAGCAAACCGGGACAGGGGGCGTTGGGCACTGAAGCTTTCTTT. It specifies CASSKPGQGALGTEAFF.

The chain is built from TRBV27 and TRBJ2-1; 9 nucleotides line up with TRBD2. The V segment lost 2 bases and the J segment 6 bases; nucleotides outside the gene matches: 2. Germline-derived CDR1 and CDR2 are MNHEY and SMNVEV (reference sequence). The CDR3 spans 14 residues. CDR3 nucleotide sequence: TGTGCCAGCAGTTTAGGGACTAGCCCCAATGAGCAGTTCTTC. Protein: CASSLGTSPNEQFF.

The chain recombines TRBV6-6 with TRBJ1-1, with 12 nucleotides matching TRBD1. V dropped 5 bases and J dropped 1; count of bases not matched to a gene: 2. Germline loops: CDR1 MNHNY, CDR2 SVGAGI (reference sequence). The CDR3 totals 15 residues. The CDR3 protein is CASSPGQGANTEAFF. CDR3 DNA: TGTGCCAGCAGTCCGGGACAGGGGGCGAACACTGAAGCTTTCTTT.

CDR3 residues: CASSLWAGGEGNYGYTF. The CDR3 region has the DNA TGTGCCAGCAGTTTATGGGCCGGGGGGGAAGGTAACTATGGCTACACCTTC. The chain is built from TRBV28 and TRBJ1-2; TRBD1 is a possible D gene (5 bases). CDR1 is MDHEN, CDR2 SYDVKM, per germline. CDR3 size: 17 residues. The germline V and J ends were trimmed by 0 bases and 1 base, with 15 bases remaining between them.

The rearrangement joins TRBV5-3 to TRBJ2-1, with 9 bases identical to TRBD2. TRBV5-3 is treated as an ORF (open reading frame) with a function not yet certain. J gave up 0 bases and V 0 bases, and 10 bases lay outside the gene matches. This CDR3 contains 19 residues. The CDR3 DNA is TGTGCCAGAAGCTTGGCTTGGCGGGAGGGCCCAGGCTCCTACAATGAGCAGTTCTTC. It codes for CARSLAWREGPGSYNEQFF.

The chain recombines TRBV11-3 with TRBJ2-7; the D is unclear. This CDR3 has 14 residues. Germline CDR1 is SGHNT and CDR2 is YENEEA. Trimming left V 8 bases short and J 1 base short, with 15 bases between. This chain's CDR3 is CASASTEASYEQYF. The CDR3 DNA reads TGTGCCAGCGCCTCGACCGAGGCTTCCTACGAGCAGTACTTC.

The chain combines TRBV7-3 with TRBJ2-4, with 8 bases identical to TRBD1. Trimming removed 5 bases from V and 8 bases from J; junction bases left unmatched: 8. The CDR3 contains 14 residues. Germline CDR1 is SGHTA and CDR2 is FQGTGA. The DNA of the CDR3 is TGTGCCAGCAGCCGACAGGGGCTTCAGGACATTCAGTACTTC. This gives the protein CASSRQGLQDIQYF.

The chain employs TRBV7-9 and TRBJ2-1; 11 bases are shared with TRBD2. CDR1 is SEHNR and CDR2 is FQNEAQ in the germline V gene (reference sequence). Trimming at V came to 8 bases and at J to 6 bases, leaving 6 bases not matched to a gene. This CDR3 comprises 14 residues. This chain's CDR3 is CASDGLAGINEQFF. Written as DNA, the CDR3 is TGTGCCAGCGATGGACTAGCGGGTATCAATGAGCAGTTCTTC. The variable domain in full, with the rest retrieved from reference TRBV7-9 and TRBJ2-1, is DTGVSQNPRHKITKRGQNVTFRCDPISEHNRLYWYRQTLGQGPEFLTYFQNEAQLEKSRLLSDRFSAERPKGSFSTLEIQRTEQGDSAMYLCASDGLAGINEQFFGPGTRLTVL.

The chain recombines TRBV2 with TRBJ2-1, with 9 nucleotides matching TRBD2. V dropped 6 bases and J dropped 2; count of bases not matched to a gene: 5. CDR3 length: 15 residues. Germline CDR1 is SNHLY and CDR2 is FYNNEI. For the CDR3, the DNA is TGTGCCAGCAGCCTTAGACTAGCGGCCTACAATGAGCAGTTCTTC. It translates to CASSLRLAAYNEQFF. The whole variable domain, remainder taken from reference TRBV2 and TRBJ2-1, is EPEVTQTPSHQVTQMGQEVILRCVPISNHLYFYWYRQILGQKVEFLVSFYNNEISEKSEIFDDQFSVERPDGSNFTLKIRSTKLEDSAMYFCASSLRLAAYNEQFFGPGTRLTVL.

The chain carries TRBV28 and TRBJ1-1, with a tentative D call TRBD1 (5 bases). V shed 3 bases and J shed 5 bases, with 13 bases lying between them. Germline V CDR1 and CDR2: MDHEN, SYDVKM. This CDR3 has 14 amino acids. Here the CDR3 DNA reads TGTGCCAGCAGTTTTGGGGGGGTAGAGACTGAAGCTTTCTTT. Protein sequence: CASSFGGVETEAFF.

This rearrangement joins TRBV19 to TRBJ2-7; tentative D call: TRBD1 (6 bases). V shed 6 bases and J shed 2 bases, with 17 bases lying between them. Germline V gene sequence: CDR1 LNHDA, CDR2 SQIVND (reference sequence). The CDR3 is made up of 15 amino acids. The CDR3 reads CASSHGPAGAYEQYF. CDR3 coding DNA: TGTGCCAGTAGCCATGGCCCGGCAGGGGCCTACGAGCAGTACTTC.

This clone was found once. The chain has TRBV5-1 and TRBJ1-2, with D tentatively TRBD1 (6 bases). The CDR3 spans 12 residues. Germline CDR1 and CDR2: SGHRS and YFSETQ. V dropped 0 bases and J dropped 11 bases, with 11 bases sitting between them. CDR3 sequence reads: CASSLGQAVYTF. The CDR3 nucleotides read TGCGCCAGCAGCTTGGGACAGGCGGTTTACACCTTC. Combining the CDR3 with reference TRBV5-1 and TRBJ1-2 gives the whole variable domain KAGVTQTPRYLIKTRGQQVTLSCSPISGHRSVSWYQQTPGQGLQFLFEYFSETQRNKGNFPGRFSGRQFSNSRSEMNVSTLELGDSALYLCASSLGQAVYTFGSGTRLTVV.

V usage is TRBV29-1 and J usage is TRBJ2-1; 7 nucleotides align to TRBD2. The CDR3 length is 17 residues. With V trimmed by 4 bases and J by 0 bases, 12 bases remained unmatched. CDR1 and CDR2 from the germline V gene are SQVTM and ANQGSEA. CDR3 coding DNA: TGCAGCGTTGGGAAAGCCGGGACGGGGGGCTCCTACAATGAGCAGTTCTTC. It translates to CSVGKAGTGGSYNEQFF.

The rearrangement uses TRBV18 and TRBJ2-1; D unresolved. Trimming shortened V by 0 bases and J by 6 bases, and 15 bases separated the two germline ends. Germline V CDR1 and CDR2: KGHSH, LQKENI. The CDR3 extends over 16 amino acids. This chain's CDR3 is CASSPPVGYASNEQFF. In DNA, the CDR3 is TGTGCCAGCTCACCACCGGTGGGCTATGCGAGCAATGAGCAGTTCTTC.

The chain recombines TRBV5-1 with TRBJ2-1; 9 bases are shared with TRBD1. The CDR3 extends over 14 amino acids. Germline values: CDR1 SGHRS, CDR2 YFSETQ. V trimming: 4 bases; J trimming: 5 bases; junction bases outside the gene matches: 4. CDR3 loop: CASSRQGDHNEQFF. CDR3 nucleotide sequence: TGCGCCAGCAGCCGACAGGGGGACCACAATGAGCAGTTCTTC.

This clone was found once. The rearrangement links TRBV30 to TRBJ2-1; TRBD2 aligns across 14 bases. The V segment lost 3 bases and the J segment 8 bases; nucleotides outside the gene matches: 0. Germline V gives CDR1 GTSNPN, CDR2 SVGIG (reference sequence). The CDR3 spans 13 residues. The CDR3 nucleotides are TGTGCCTGGAGGGGACTAGCGGGAGATGAGCAGTTCTTC. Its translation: CAWRGLAGDEQFF.

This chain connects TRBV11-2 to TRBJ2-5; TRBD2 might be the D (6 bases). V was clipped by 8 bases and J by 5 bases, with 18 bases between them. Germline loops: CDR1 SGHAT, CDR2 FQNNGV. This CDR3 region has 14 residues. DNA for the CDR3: TGTGCCAGCGCTACTGGGGGGAGGAGGGAGACCCAGTACTTC. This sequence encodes CASATGGRRETQYF.